The rows below give T cell receptor beta chains drawn from one sample of a study of technical replicates of blood from a few donors. Data came from immunoSEQ multiplex PCR; TCRdb stores just in-frame clones and leaves some out. Found here are about 74,000 clones, over 75% of them singletons; the top ten hold roughly 0.38%. Material for sequencing was T cells isolated from PBMCs. Receptors originate from a human donor in good health. CDR3s include the opening cysteine and the closing phenylalanine or tryptophan. The D gene is left open where the match is weak. Size is stated for part of the rows, as once, few or many counts, or as a class when the clone is expanded.

clone_size j_call d_call v_call cdr3_nt cdr3_aa
- TRBJ1-1 TRBD1 TRBV7-9 TGTGCCAGCAGCTCGACAGGGGGCAATCGAGGCGCTGAAGCTTTCTTT CASSSTGGNRGAEAFF
once TRBJ1-2 - TRBV5-1 TGCGCCAGCAGCGGACTAGGGCCCTTGTATGGCTACACCTTC CASSGLGPLYGYTF
- TRBJ2-3 - TRBV11-2 TGTGCCAGCAGCTTATACTCTCTAGTAGGAGATACGCAGTATTTT CASSLYSLVGDTQYF
- TRBJ2-1 TRBD2 TRBV6-6 TGTGCCAGCAGTTACCTCGGGACTAGCTCTAATGAGCAGTTCTTC CASSYLGTSSNEQFF
once TRBJ1-1 TRBD1 TRBV15 TGTGCCACCAGCAGGGGACAGCTGAACACTGAAGCTTTCTTT CATSRGQLNTEAFF
- TRBJ2-5 TRBD1 TRBV19 TGTGCCAGTAGTATAGTCAGGGGGGAGACCCAGTACTTC CASSIVRGETQYF
once TRBJ2-7 TRBD2 TRBV7-8 TGTGCCAGCAGCTTAGAGGGGAGGGGCGAGCAGTACTTC CASSLEGRGEQYF
- TRBJ2-1 TRBD2 TRBV4-1 TGCGCCAGCAGCCAGCTGGGACTAGCGGGAGGAGATGGGAATGAGCAGTTCTTC CASSQLGLAGGDGNEQFF
- TRBJ1-5 - TRBV4-1 TGCGCCAGCAGCCAAGTCGGGGGCAATCAGCCCCAGCATTTT CASSQVGGNQPQHF
few TRBJ1-5 - TRBV7-2 TGTGCCAGCAGCTTAGGTCAGTATCAGCCCCAGCATTTT CASSLGQYQPQHF
few TRBJ1-1 - TRBV6-6 TGTGCCAGCAGACGACAGAACACTGAAGCTTTCTTT CASRRQNTEAFF
- TRBJ1-2 TRBD1 TRBV27 TGTGCCAGCAGTTTAGTCGCGACAGGGGCCGTGCGGGTGGATGGCTACACCTTC CASSLVATGAVRVDGYTF
- TRBJ1-2 - TRBV19 TGTGCCAGTAGGCTTAGGGGTGGCCCTAACTATGGCTACACCTTC CASRLRGGPNYGYTF
- TRBJ2-7 - TRBV4-3 TGCGCCAGCAGCCAACAACGGAGTTACTCCTACGAGCAGTACTTC CASSQQRSYSYEQYF
- TRBJ2-7 TRBD1 TRBV6-1 TGTGCCAGCAGAAACAGGGGCGAGCAGTACTTC CASRNRGEQYF
once TRBJ2-1 TRBD1 TRBV18 TGTGCCAGCTCCCCGGGACAGACCTACAATGAGCAGTTCTTC CASSPGQTYNEQFF
once TRBJ2-3 TRBD2 TRBV6-5 TGTGCCAGCAGTTACGGTACTAGCGGTTACACAGATACGCAGTATTTT CASSYGTSGYTDTQYF
once TRBJ1-4 TRBD1 TRBV25-1 TGTGCCAGCAGTCAGCCGGGACAGCAAAGAAAACTGTTTTTT CASSQPGQQRKLFF
- TRBJ2-7 TRBD2 TRBV7-7 TGTGCTAGCAGCTTAGGGAGGGGAAGCTACGAGCAGTACTTC CASSLGRGSYEQYF
- TRBJ1-1 TRBD1 TRBV11-3 TGTGCCAGCAGCTTAGGCGGACAGGGTTTGAACACTGAAGCTTTCTTT CASSLGGQGLNTEAFF
- TRBJ2-5 TRBD2 TRBV19 TGTGCCACTTCGGGACTACAAGAGACCCAGTACTTC CATSGLQETQYF
- TRBJ2-1 - TRBV5-1 TGCGCCAGCAGATCCGTTTACAATGAGCAGTTCTTC CASRSVYNEQFF
once TRBJ1-2 TRBD1 TRBV6-5 TGTGCCAGCAGGGCCCCCCCAGGGGGCGCAGGTGGCTACACCTTC CASRAPPGGAGGYTF
- TRBJ1-2 TRBD1 TRBV29-1 TGCAGCGTTGAAGACTCCGGGACAGGGGGGTACGGCTACACCTTC CSVEDSGTGGYGYTF
- TRBJ1-5 - TRBV15 TGTGCCACCAGCAGAGATCAGGGGAATCAGCCCCAGCATTTT CATSRDQGNQPQHF
once TRBJ2-3 - TRBV7-3 TGTGCCAGCAGCTCGGGGTCGGTCACAGATACGCAGTATTTT CASSSGSVTDTQYF